The clone carrying this T cell receptor beta chain has a count of ten or more. These data come from a study of T cells in Graves' hyperthyroidism and ophthalmopathy. CDR1 and CDR2 (germline): MDHEN, SYDVKM. CDR3 length: 14 residues. Unmatched junction bases numbered 6, after V lost 4 bases and J lost 5 bases. RNA transcripts gave rise to amplified TCR beta CDR3 regions. HTBI primers were the set used in a first-round RT-PCR of the TCR CDR3. TCRdb recomputed calls from the multiplex PCR reads with MiXCR, one row per CDR3 protein. The repertoire includes hundreds of thousands of distinct CDR3 sequences, more than 30% of them detected once, and 7% to 10% sits in the top ten.

The sequence was collected from a man aged 18 to 30 with Graves' hyperthyroidism. Sequencing input: blood. The gene calls are TRBV28 and TRBJ2-5, with TRBD1 matching over 8 bases. The CDR3 nucleotides read TGTGCCAGCAGTTCAGGGGGCGAGGCGGAGACCCAGTACTTC. Translating gives CASSSGGEAETQYF.